This T cell receptor (beta chain) was recorded in a study of shared clonotypes between healthy human individuals (dated by TCRdb to the early 2020s). For the study in its entirety: The cohort included three men and two women between 18 and 49 years of age. For each donor, CD4 naive and CD4 memory were each run on three plates, CD8 naive on two plates, and CD8 memory on one plate. Blood TCR repertoires of a handful of healthy adults were deeply sequenced to estimate repertoire size and the extent of clonotype sharing between individuals. To increase sequencing depth and limit assay-specific biases, TCR repertoire library preparation and sequencing were carried out by different laboratories using diverse techniques. Per donor, leukapheresis produced somewhere between about 0.85 and 9.5 billion PBMCs.

Per the germline V gene, SGHTA is the CDR1 and FQGNSA is the CDR2. The CDR3 numbers 13 residues from cysteine through phenylalanine. Only the CDR3 part of the read is kept: 39 bases, read in frame from the first base. Trimming at the junction amounts to 1 base on V and 3 bases on J, and the germline ends lie 4 bases apart. TCR CDR3 regions were amplified from genomic DNA by multiplex PCR using the deep immunoSEQ assay. Extracted genomic DNA from each cell subset was spread evenly across all wells of several immunoSEQ 96-well plates, with each plate serving as a replicate. Each replicate PCR for sorted subsets received about 180 ng genomic DNA, equal to some 32,000 T cell genomes. Purified libraries were quantified with a Qubit 3.0 fluorometer, sized on a Bioanalyzer 2100, and re-quantified with the KAPA Library Quantification kit. A separate single-read 150-cycle Illumina NextSeq 550 flow cell was used to sequence each immunoSEQ 96-well plate. The original methods were these. Because the immunoSEQ output held only junctional sequences and lacked quality scores, the filtering could not match the filtering applied to full-length reads. Sequences were annotated with PyIR, a Python wrapper for IgBLAST v1.9, using IMGT germline references to assign V/J genes and CDR3. Reads were filtered out if the reads had weak V/J assignments (E-value above 1e-6), no CDR3, stop codons, out-of-frame junctions, or ambiguous translated residues. A V3J clonotype was defined by an identical inferred V gene, J gene, and CDR3 amino acid sequence. Percentage overlap between repertoires was calculated by dividing the number of shared unique clonotypes by the size of the smaller repertoire. Three approaches were used to assess repertoire richness: RTK rarefaction, the Chao1 estimator, and Recon v2.1 estimates of unobserved clonotypes. For all TCRbeta clonotypes obtained by the gDNA method from a handful of donors, generation probabilities were computed with OLGA. The table was pulled from immuneACCESS by TCRdb, which kept in-frame rearrangements only. Such tables lose some clones; where checked, under half of the loss comes from unresolved V genes, and the rest has no known cause. V, J and clone size were drawn from that table, and D and trimming were deduced from the DNA. Counted in this sample were about 2,200,000 clones; approximately 94% of them appeared once. The leading ten clones occupy 1.5% to 2% of the sample.

CD8 naive samples were obtained by positive selection for CCR7 among CD45RO-negative cells, yielding a CD45RA+CCR7+ population from which TemRA cells were excluded. Healthy HIV-negative adults with no recently reported acute infections or vaccinations were included as donors. Only Caucasian adults living in Nashville, Tennessee, USA were represented among the donors. Blood was collected by leukapheresis, and PBMCs were isolated by Ficoll-Histopaque density gradient centrifugation and then cryopreserved in liquid nitrogen vapor phase. Analytical flow cytometry was used to check the purity and quantity of every magnetically sorted T cell population. Genomic DNA was isolated from each sorted fraction and quantified by UV absorbance on a Nanodrop 2000c. Remarks on this clone: It lacks a known antigen. The input lacks base qualities; no much larger clone sits a single base away.

Beyond this particular receptor, the publication reports: Because the study included only a small number of donors, the genetic and exposure-history diversity represented was limited. Pairwise subsampling indicated that sequencing depth was expected to affect the degree of clonotype sharing among donors. Compared with non-shared clonotypes, the clonotypes found in all four sorted-subset donors had higher generation probabilities. Sampling was restricted to blood, and TCR repertoires in tissues likely differ from the TCR repertoires found in blood. Rarefaction of sorted-subset datasets indicated incomplete sequencing despite the large sequencing depth. When a few donors were compared, the shared fraction of clonotypes was 5% to 6.5% for naive CD4, more than 3% for naive CD8, 2.3% for memory CD4, and around 0.37% for memory CD8. Naive subsets generally had larger estimated clonotype richness than memory subsets did.

The clonotype originates from a man younger than 35 in good health. Some clones in this sample may be carry-over from other donors' samples. Sequenced sample: naive CD8+ T cells from PBMCs. The sample's cell subset or site, from its label and the paper: CD45RA+CCR7+. The chain is assembled from TRBV7-2 and TRBJ1-5; no D gene can be assigned with confidence. For the CDR3, the sequence is CASSLEPNQPQHF. The nucleotides are TGTGCCAGCAGCTTAGAGCCCAATCAGCCCCAGCATTTT.